Below, 8 T cell receptor beta chains from the same sample are listed, as sequenced in a study of Graves' ophthalmopathy and Graves' hyperthyroidism (dated by TCRdb to 2016 to 2019). This sample was sequenced with an Illumina HiSeq 2000. TCR beta CDR3 regions were amplified from RNA transcripts for repertoire sequencing. A first-round RT-PCR used HTBI primers with the Qiagen OneStep RT-PCR kit, followed by a second-round multiplex PCR, size selection and purification. The public sequencing data were trimmed at Q25 with fastp and processed into clonotypes with MiXCR by TCRdb, which kept only in-frame beta chains. Under each unique CDR3 protein, matching rows form one entry showing the most common genes and DNA. The sample data list about 370,000 distinct CDR3 sequences, and roughly 17% of these were observed just once. The ten largest account for roughly 2.3% of the sample. Sequencing used peripheral blood. The receptor set was obtained from an adult woman with stable Graves' hyperthyroidism.

At least ten counts were recorded for this clonotype. J is TRBJ1-1 and V is TRBV29-1; no reliable D call. CDR1 is SQVTM, CDR2 ANQGSEA, per germline. V lost 6 bases to trimming and J lost 5 bases, with 13 bases between them. The length of the CDR3 is 12 residues. CDR3 region: CSVRWGGTEAFF. CDR3 nucleotides: TGCAGCGTCAGGTGGGGAGGGACTGAAGCTTTCTTT.

This clonotype was counted at least ten times. The V call is TRBV20-1, the J call TRBJ1-6; 8 bases fit TRBD1. Germline CDR1 reads DFQATT; CDR2 reads SNEGSKA (reference sequence). Unmatched junction bases numbered 10, after V lost 3 bases and J lost 9 bases. The CDR3 is 15 amino acids. In DNA form, the CDR3 reads TGCAGTGCTAGTCCCTTCGACAGGGGACGTTCACCCCTCCACTTT. The encoded protein is CSASPFDRGRSPLHF.

The V gene is TRBV12-3 or TRBV12-4, the J gene TRBJ1-2, with a tentative D call TRBD1 (5 bases). The ends were cut back, 2 bases at V and 6 bases at J, with 13 bases in the middle. This CDR3 is built from 14 residues. Written as DNA, the CDR3 is TGTGCCAGCAGTTTAAGTGAACAGGATAATGGCTACACCTTC. Translation gives CASSLSEQDNGYTF.

About this clonotype itself: Lacking the conserved final phenylalanine or tryptophan, this CDR3 likely reflects a read error. V and J are TRBV27 and TRBJ1-1, with 11 bases that match TRBD1. Unmatched junction bases numbered 10, after V lost 6 bases and J lost 4 bases. This CDR3 has 16 amino acids. CDR1 is MNHEY, CDR2 SMNVEV, per germline (reference sequence). The CDR3, as DNA: TGTGCCAGCAGACGGACCGGGACAGGGGGGAGCACTGAAGCTTTCTTG. The encoded protein is CASRRTGTGGSTEAFL.

This clonotype was found many times. V is TRBV27 and J is TRBJ2-7; a possible D gene is TRBD1 (5 bases). The CDR3 extends over 13 amino acids. V was cut by 5 bases and J by 7 bases, with 15 bases left in between. Germline V lookup: CDR1 MNHEY, CDR2 SMNVEV (reference sequence). This CDR3 reads CASSPRTRWEQYF. The CDR3 DNA follows: TGTGCCAGCAGTCCCCGGACAAGGTGGGAGCAGTACTTC.

This clonotype was seen ten or more times. The V call is TRBV6-1, the J call TRBJ2-5; D might be TRBD1 (6 bases). The germline gives CDR1 MNHNS, CDR2 SASEGT. The CDR3 has 12 residues. V lost 6 bases, J lost 4 bases, and 9 bases lay in between. CDR3 region: CASRLGGETQYF. Here the CDR3 DNA reads TGTGCCAGCAGACTAGGGGGAGAGACCCAGTACTTC.

This clonotype was seen ten or more times. The chain joins TRBV24-1 to TRBJ1-2, with D possibly TRBD1 on 6 matching bases. The length of the CDR3 is 16 residues. Germline-derived CDR1 and CDR2 are KGHDR and SFDVKD. The V end was cut by 2 bases, the J end by 4 bases, with 16 bases between. CDR3 amino acids: CATSDSNHRDGYGYTF. CDR3 in DNA: TGTGCCACCAGTGATTCCAACCACAGGGATGGCTATGGCTACACCTTC.

V usage is TRBV4-2 and J usage is TRBJ2-7, with D uncertain. The CDR3 is 14 residues long. V shed 4 bases and J shed 2 bases, with 12 bases lying between them. The V gene's germline CDR1 is LGHNA and CDR2 YNFKEQ. The CDR3 DNA follows: TGTGCCAGCAGCCCCGACCCGTTGGCCTACGAGCAGTACTTC. It translates to CASSPDPLAYEQYF.